This T cell receptor (beta chain) was sequenced during a study of cytomegalovirus exposure and HLA in healthy donors (dated by TCRdb to between 2016 and 2019). Study-wide context: According to an earlier analysis of several hundred of the donors, 200 million or so T cells yielded over 90 million unique TCR beta sequences and about 280 Gb of sequence data. Several DR-DQ haplotypes were handled as single units for association and clustering because linkage in the cohort was strong. Alongside the repertoire data, information on donor age, sex, ethnicity and CMV serostatus was compiled. Among 300 to 500 genotyped donors of the cohort, an average of roughly 230,000 unique TCR beta nucleotide sequences was sequenced per donor, of which about 18% were non-productive. The study used immunosequencing to profile the T cell repertoires of 600 to 850 subjects and linked those repertoires to cytomegalovirus serostatus. An earlier analysis of 587 of the donors used high-throughput TCR beta sequencing to judge whether each TCR beta V gene segment behaved as functional or pseudogenic. A later analysis re-examined previously published TCR beta repertoires from more than 600 donors and added high-resolution HLA genotyping to investigate patterns of TCR occurrence. An early release covering 550 to 700 HLA-typed donors comprised about 310 gigabases of sequencing data and around 80 million unique TCR sequences. Besides the first cohort of approximately 670 subjects, a separate validation cohort made up of over a hundred different subjects was used. The genetic ancestry cluster associated with self-reported Caucasian donors included roughly four fifths of the 300 to 450 genotyped donors. The number of donors typed differed by locus, with roughly 620-630 for A, B, C, DRB1 and DQB1, more than 500 for DQA1, 600 to 610 for DPA1, and under 490 for DPB1. Both class I and class II loci were covered by HLA typing, at four-digit resolution. Rather than drawing on any new phenotypic data, the later analysis identified candidate immune exposures from TCR beta sequences and the way those sequences occurred across donors. All discovery cohort repertoires had been generated using a single sequencing platform. Genome-wide SNP genotypes for about 65% of the roughly 700 donors were used in a later genetic analysis, which treated that subset as a discovery cohort. The study combined high-throughput TCR immunosequencing, statistical association of individual TCRs with disease status, and machine learning to predict cytomegalovirus infection status. The study aimed to test whether cataloging public T cell receptors could reveal signatures of past pathogen exposure. Summary of the overall study and its limitations: In both the original and validation cohorts, the classifier was reported to diagnose cytomegalovirus status with high specificity and sensitivity. An association between a missense DCLRE1C variant and V-gene and J-gene trimming of TCR beta chains was found in a later genetic analysis and replicated in an independent cohort. Correlated functional status among segregating V segments might reflect linkage disequilibrium, but an unknown experimental factor could not be ruled out. In this cohort, only TCR beta chains were sequenced, and detectable features were limited by the absence of alpha or paired-chain data. In vitro tests confirmed that three of the cytomegalovirus-associated TCR beta chains recognize cytomegalovirus antigens. Because counts were too low, 15 or so rarely observed V segments, including chromosome 9 orphons, were excluded from the earlier analysis of 587 of the donors. Some IMGT-functional V segments, including TRBV6-2 and TRBV6-3, could not be told apart with the 87-base-pair reads, so those segments were excluded. Strong co-occurrence of HLA alleles, especially DR and DQ, made assigning TCR associations to individual alleles difficult. Specific HLA alleles were associated with around 18,000 TCR beta sequences at a false discovery rate of 0.05 in a later analysis. It was suggested by the authors that the approach could potentially be generalized to other disease states and immunological phenotypes. Immune exposure information for the cohort was limited to CMV serostatus. The study gave a list of about 160 TCR beta chains associated with cytomegalovirus. A further reported finding was that TCR beta sequences accurately predicted the HLA-A and HLA-B alleles for most subjects in the first cohort. A later genetic analysis reported fewer N-insertions in productive TCRs among donors in an Asian-associated ancestry cluster than the roughly 640-donor mean. The presence/absence analyses assumed that sequencing depth was roughly uniform across donors, and that assumption may not be true. In a later analysis, TCR association rates were found to vary across HLA loci, with the most associated TCRs seen for DRB1 alleles and the fewest for HLA-C alleles. According to a later analysis, parvovirus B19, influenza, CMV and Epstein-Barr virus appeared linked to several top co-occurrence clusters. Most TCR sequences were seen in very few donors, while some public TCRs were found in many individuals. Most CMV-associated TCR beta chains appeared to be HLA-restricted in a later analysis, and the HLA associations seemed to be driven largely by CMV exposure. An earlier analysis of around 600 of the donors showed that most TCR beta V segments appeared in productive rearrangements either about 90% or about 30% of the time, which broadly matched IMGT annotations. A cluster of highly shared sequence variants was judged likely to represent a technical artifact of the sequencing pipeline. Because some donors lacked HLA typing at each locus, the association tests relied only on the typed subset. Compared with equally common non-associated chains, HLA-associated TCR beta chains in a later analysis were more clonally expanded and had lower generation probabilities.

About this clone: Its binding antigen is unknown. The record has no base qualities; no much larger clone is one base away.

The cohort consisted of 670 or so healthy bone marrow donors. All cohort members were sampled while nominally healthy, although unrecorded immune exposures were likely present. The donor tested CMV seronegative and was one of the 352 seronegative cohort members. A peripheral blood sample was provided by each donor, and peripheral blood mononuclear cells were used for TCR beta sequencing. The Qiagen DNeasy Blood Extraction Kit was used to extract genomic DNA from the blood cell samples. The library relied on the immunoSEQ multiplex PCR assay. A mixture of 60 forward primers for TCR Vbeta segments and 13 reverse primers for TCR Jbeta segments was used in the multiplex PCR. The CDR3 region of rearranged TCR beta genes was amplified from genomic DNA with a multiplex PCR assay. The Illumina HiSeq System was used to sequence the amplified TCR beta libraries as 87-base-pair reads. The paper's processing steps were these. In a later analysis, around 80 million unique TCR beta chains were counted across the roughly 700 repertoires, and roughly 11 million of these chains were shared by at least two donors. A nearest-neighbor algorithm error-corrected the raw reads and collapsed the reads into unique sequences, merging closely related sequences to remove PCR and sequencing errors. To assign V, D and J gene segments, CDR3 sequences were aligned to IMGT reference sequences. For a sequence to be retained, a match of at least six nucleotides was required to both a V gene segment and a J gene segment. A rearrangement counted as productive if the CDR3 had no stop codons and remained in frame with V and J, and every other rearrangement counted as non-productive. CDR3 was defined according to IMGT convention as the region running from the second conserved V-encoded cysteine to the conserved J-encoded phenylalanine. Sequences without an unambiguous match to a single V gene segment were excluded from the earlier analysis of about 640 of the donors. In an earlier analysis of some 590 of the donors, a V segment was called functional when productive rearrangements were above 56.7%, and segregating when the standard deviation between donors exceeded 5%. A statistical classification framework was developed to diagnose cytomegalovirus status using the catalog of TCR beta chain sequences. A later analysis assigned V and J genes by comparing TCR nucleotide sequences with IMGT/GENE-DB human TR gene sequences. A later analysis assigned CDR3 sequences and most-parsimonious VDJ recombination scenarios with the TCRdist pipeline. In a later analysis, every TCR beta chain was defined by the combination of its CDR3 amino acid sequence and its V-gene family, and reads without a unique V-gene family were dropped. A later analysis removed 600 or so highly shared, low-generation-probability nucleotide sequences to deal with suspected cross-contamination and a sequencing artifact. A later analysis calculated a clonal expansion index for each public chain from normalized within-repertoire ranks of inferred template counts. A later analysis computed generation probabilities with a VDJ recombination model fitted to out-of-frame rearrangements, and checked the results against IGoR. In a later analysis, hypergeometric tests were used to score TCR-TCR, TCR-HLA and TCR-CMV co-occurrence, with a repertoire-size bias correction applied to TCR pairs. A later analysis estimated false discovery rates by permuting HLA or CMV assignments 20 times. In a later analysis, co-occurring TCRs were grouped using DBSCAN, with TCRdist sequence similarity added in when clustering inside HLA-allele-positive subsets. Co-occurrence clustering excluded repertoires with fewer than 30,000 or more than 120,000 public chains, plus five with anomalous nucleotide sharing. Drawn from immuneACCESS, this table holds only the in-frame rearrangements with V and J called that TCRdb kept. Clones are partly lost; checked studies trace under half to an unresolved V gene and leave the rest unexplained. V and J calls and clone size are as listed in that table; D and trimming were resolved from the DNA. For this sample the table gives some 100,000 clones, of which approximately 80% were detected only once. The ten largest clones capture 2.2% of the sample.

The germline V gene yields SGHVS for CDR1 and FQNEAQ for CDR2. V loses 3 bases of germline sequence and J loses 5 bases, and the interval between the two ends is 10 bases. From the cysteine up to the phenylalanine, the CDR3 has a length of 14 residues. Only CDR3 DNA is held: 42 bases, read in frame from base 1. The sequencing input was PBMCs. Rearrangement joined TRBV7-8 to TRBJ2-2, with a tentative D gene TRBD1 over 6 matching bases. This receptor was obtained from a woman aged 25 to 39 in good health and CMV-seronegative. The CDR3 region: CASSLGARTGELFF. DNA sequence: TGTGCCAGCAGCTTGGGGGCCAGGACCGGGGAGCTGTTTTTT.